This T cell receptor beta chain was retrieved from a study of low-dose radiotherapy and immunotherapy resistance in tumors. The wider study: Every two weeks, the protocol called for intravenous cyclophosphamide at 200 mg/m2. It was given one day before each radiation and immunotherapy administration. Aspirin 300 mg, taken orally and daily, was given to patients for four cycles from cycle 1 day 1.

As to time point: after trial treatment. Documented treatment: LDRT plus nivolumab, ipilimumab, low-dose cyclophosphamide and aspirin (RACIN trial). First-strand cDNA relied on TRAV- and TRBV-specific primers spanning alpha and beta chains. TCR amplification ran about 20 PCR cycles using constant-region and V-primer adapter primers. Via MiXCR, TCRdb re-called the reads, giving one row per CDR3 protein. The table lists 85,000 to 95,000 distinct CDR3 sequences, around a fifth of them singletons, with roughly 13% in the top ten. This clonotype was detected a few times. The J segment lost 7 bases and the V segment lost 0 bases, leaving 7 bases of the junction unmatched. This CDR3 contains 15 residues. Germline V gives CDR1 SGHRS, CDR2 YFSETQ.

The sequence came from a female donor with ovarian cancer. This material consisted of PBMCs, taken after low-dose radiotherapy plus immunotherapy. V usage is TRBV5-1 and J usage is TRBJ2-1; TRBD2 agrees at 7 bases. In DNA form, the CDR3 reads TGCGCCAGCAGCTTGGAGGCAGCGGGGCTGAATGAGCAGTTCTTC. Its translation is CASSLEAAGLNEQFF.